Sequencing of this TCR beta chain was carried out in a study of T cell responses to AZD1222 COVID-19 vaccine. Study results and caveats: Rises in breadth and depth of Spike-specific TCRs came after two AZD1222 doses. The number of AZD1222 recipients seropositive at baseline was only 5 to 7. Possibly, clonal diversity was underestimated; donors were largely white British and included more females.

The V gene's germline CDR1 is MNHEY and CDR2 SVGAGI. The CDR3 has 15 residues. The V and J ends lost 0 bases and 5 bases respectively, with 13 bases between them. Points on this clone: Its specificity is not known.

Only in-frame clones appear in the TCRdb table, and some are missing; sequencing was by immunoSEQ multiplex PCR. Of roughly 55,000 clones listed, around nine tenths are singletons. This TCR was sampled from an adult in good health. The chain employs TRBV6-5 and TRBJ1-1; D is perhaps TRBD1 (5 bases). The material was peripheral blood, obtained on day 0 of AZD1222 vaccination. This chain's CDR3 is CASSYSEGLGTEAFF. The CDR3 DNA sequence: TGTGCCAGCAGTTACTCGGAGGGGCTAGGTACTGAAGCTTTCTTT.